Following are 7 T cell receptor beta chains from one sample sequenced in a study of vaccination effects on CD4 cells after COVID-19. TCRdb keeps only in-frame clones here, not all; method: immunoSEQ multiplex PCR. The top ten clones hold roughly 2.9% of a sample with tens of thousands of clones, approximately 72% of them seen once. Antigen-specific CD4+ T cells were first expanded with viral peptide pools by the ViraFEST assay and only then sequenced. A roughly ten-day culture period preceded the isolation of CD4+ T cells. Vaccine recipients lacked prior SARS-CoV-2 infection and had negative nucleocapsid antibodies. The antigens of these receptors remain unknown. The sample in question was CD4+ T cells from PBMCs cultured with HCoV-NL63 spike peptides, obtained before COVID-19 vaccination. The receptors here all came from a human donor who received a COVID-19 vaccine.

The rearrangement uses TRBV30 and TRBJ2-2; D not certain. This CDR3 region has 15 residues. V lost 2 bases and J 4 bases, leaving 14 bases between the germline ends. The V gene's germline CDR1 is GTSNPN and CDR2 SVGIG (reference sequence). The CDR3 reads CAWSLVPLSTGELFF. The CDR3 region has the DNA TGTGCCTGGAGTCTTGTGCCCTTAAGCACCGGGGAGCTGTTTTTT. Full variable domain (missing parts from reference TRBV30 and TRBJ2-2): SQTIHQWPATLVQPVGSPLSLECTVEGTSNPNLYWYRQAAGRGLQLLFYSVGIGQISSEVPQNLSASRPQDRQFILSSKKLLLSDSGFYLCAWSLVPLSTGELFFGEGSRLTVL.

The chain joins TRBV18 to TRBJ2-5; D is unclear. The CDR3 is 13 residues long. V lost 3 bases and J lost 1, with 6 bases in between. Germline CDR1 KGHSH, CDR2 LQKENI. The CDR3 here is CASSPSLQETQYF. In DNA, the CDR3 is TGTGCCAGCTCACCCTCCCTCCAAGAGACCCAGTACTTC.

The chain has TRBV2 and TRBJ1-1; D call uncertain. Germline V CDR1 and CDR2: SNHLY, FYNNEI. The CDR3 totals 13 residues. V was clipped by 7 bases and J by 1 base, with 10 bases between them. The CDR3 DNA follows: TGTGCCAGCAAGTCGAGTGGGAACACTGAAGCTTTCTTT. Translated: CASKSSGNTEAFF.

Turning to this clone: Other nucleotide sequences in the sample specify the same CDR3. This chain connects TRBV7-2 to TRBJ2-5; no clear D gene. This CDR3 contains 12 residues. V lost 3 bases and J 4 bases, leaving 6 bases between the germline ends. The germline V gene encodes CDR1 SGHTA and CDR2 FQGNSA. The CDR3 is CASSLARETQYF. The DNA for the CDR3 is TGTGCCAGCAGCTTGGCCAGAGAGACCCAGTACTTC.

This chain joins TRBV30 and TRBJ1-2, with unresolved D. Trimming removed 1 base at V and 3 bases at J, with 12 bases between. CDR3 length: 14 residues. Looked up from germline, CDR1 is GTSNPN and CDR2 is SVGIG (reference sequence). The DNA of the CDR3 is TGTGCCTGGAGTGGAGATCCAGTAGACTATGGCTACACCTTC. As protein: CAWSGDPVDYGYTF.

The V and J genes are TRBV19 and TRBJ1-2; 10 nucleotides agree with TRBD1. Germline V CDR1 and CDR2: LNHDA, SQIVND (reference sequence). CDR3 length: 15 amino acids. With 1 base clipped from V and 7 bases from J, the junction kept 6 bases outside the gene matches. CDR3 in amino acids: CASSIADRGRGGYTF. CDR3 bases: TGTGCCAGTAGTATAGCTGACAGGGGGCGAGGTGGCTACACCTTC.

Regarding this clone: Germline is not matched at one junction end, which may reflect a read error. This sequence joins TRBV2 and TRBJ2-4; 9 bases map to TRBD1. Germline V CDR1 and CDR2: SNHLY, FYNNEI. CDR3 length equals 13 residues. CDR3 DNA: TGTGCCAGCCGGGGTGACGAACCGGGACAGGGACACTTC. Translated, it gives CASRGDEPGQGHF.